These 20 T cell receptor beta chains were sequenced from one sample in a study of metastatic and nonmetastatic thyroid tumors. Patients were all untreated before their thyroid surgery. Through MiXCR, TCRdb re-clonotyped the PCR reads. The profile shows 20,000 to 25,000 clones, 20% to 30% of them singletons. Material for sequencing was tumor tissue. The receptors derive from a female donor with papillary thyroid cancer or a benign thyroid nodule (not recorded which). Some clones in this sample may be carry-over from other donors' samples.

The table lists this clone with many counts. The V gene is TRBV13, the J gene TRBJ2-3; no clear D. Germline lookup yields CDR1 PRHDT and CDR2 FYEKMQ (reference sequence). Trimming removed 6 bases at V and 1 base at J, with 14 bases between. This CDR3 region has 15 residues. CDR3 nucleotide sequence: TGTGCCAGCAGTTTCCGACTGGCCCGCACAGATACGCAGTATTTT. As protein: CASSFRLARTDTQYF.

The CDR3 nucleotides are TGTGCCAGCAGCTTAGATGCAGCGGGGGGTATTACCTACGAGCAGTACTTC. Translation gives CASSLDAAGGITYEQYF. The chain links TRBV11-2 to TRBJ2-7; 9 nucleotides agree with TRBD2. The CDR3 is 17 residues long. V dropped 0 bases and J dropped 2; count of bases not matched to a gene: 8. Germline CDR1 and CDR2: SGHAT and FQNNGV.

This clone appeared many times. J is TRBJ1-2 and V is TRBV5-4; a weak D match, TRBD1 (6 bases). The CDR3 length is 17 residues. CDR1 and CDR2 (germline): SGHNT, YYREEE (reference sequence). V lost 0 bases and J 2 bases, leaving 17 bases between the germline ends. In DNA, the CDR3 is TGTGCCAGCAGCTTGGGGGGGGAAGGACAGACAAACTATGGCTACACCTTC. Encoded protein: CASSLGGEGQTNYGYTF.

The J gene is TRBJ1-1, the V gene TRBV30; 7 bases map to TRBD1. Germline V gene data show CDR1 as GTSNPN and CDR2 as SVGIG (reference sequence). CDR3 length equals 13 residues. V trimming: 5 bases; J trimming: 7 bases; junction bases outside the gene matches: 10. The CDR3 coding sequence is TGTGCCTGGCTGGGACAGATGAAAAATGAAGCTTTCTTT. Translation: CAWLGQMKNEAFF.

CDR3 bases: TGCGCCGCCCCGAGGGATGATGGCTACACCTTC. This sequence encodes CAAPRDDGYTF. The chain is built from TRBV10-1 and TRBJ1-2; D is unresolved. The ends were cut back, 11 bases at V and 6 bases at J, with 13 bases in the middle. The CDR3 is made up of 11 amino acids. Germline CDR1 WNHNN, CDR2 SYGVQD (reference sequence).

This clone was counted between two and nine times. The CDR3 is CASNQNRANAWELFF. CDR3 DNA sequence: TGTGCCAGCAATCAGAACAGAGCGAACGCCTGGGAGCTGTTTTTT. V and J are TRBV6-1 and TRBJ2-2; D is unclear. This CDR3 comprises 15 residues. V was cut by 7 bases and J by 9 bases, with 21 bases left in between. Per germline, CDR1 MNHNS and CDR2 SASEGT.

Comments on this clone: An end of the junction differs from the germline gene, which may be a read error. This chain links TRBV5-1 with TRBJ1-1; D may be TRBD1 (5 bases). The CDR3 totals 16 residues. Germline-derived CDR1 and CDR2 are SGHRS and YFSETQ. CDR3 bases: TGCGCCATCAGCTGGGGGATGGTCCTTGTGAACACTGAAGCTTTCTTT. Its translation: CAISWGMVLVNTEAFF.

As concerns this clone: Relative to the germline gene, one junction end is altered; a read error may explain this. V gene TRBV24-1 combines with J gene TRBJ2-2; TRBD1 agrees at 9 bases. Germline CDR1 KGHDR, CDR2 SFDVKD. CDR3 size: 16 residues. CDR3: CATSRGQGRNTGEVFF. In nucleotides, the CDR3 is TGTGCAACCAGTAGGGGACAGGGACGAAACACCGGGGAGGTGTTTTTT.

The chain joins TRBV28 to TRBJ1-6, with 9 bases matching TRBD1. This CDR3 contains 18 residues. Per the germline V gene, CDR1 is MDHEN and CDR2 is SYDVKM. The ends lost 6 bases at V and 0 bases at J; junction bases unmatched: 9. The DNA of the CDR3 is TGTGCCAGCAGCCGAGGACAGGGGTCTAGCTCCTATAATTCACCCCTCCACTTT. This codes for CASSRGQGSSSYNSPLHF.

This clone was detected ten times or more. The chain carries TRBV12-3 or TRBV12-4 and TRBJ2-5; 7 bases match TRBD2. The V and J ends lost 5 bases and 3 bases, in that order; junction bases with no gene match: 9. The CDR3 runs to 15 residues. Here the CDR3 reads CASSQTGTNKETQYF. In nucleotides, the CDR3 is TGTGCCAGCAGTCAGACCGGGACTAACAAAGAGACCCAGTACTTC.

There are many counts of this clone. The chain combines TRBV19 with TRBJ1-5; D perhaps matches TRBD1 (6 bases). The CDR3 covers 14 residues. Germline assignment: CDR1 LNHDA and CDR2 SQIVND (reference sequence). The V end lost 3 bases, the J end lost 5 bases, and 11 bases lay between the germline ends. The chain's CDR3 is CASSIQGRDQPQHF. Written as DNA, the CDR3 is TGTGCCAGTAGTATCCAGGGGAGGGATCAGCCCCAGCATTTT.

V gene TRBV3-1 combines with J gene TRBJ2-3; D not certain. Deletions cut 5 bases from V and 0 bases from J, with 3 bases between. Germline CDR1 is LGHDT and CDR2 is YNNKEL (reference sequence). The CDR3 length is 12 residues. CDR3 in DNA: TGTGCCAGCAGCTACAGCACAGATACGCAGTATTTT. This translates into CASSYSTDTQYF.

Ten or more counts support this clone. Other DNA sequences in this specimen translate into the identical CDR3. The chain carries TRBV7-8 and TRBJ2-5; no definite D call. Germline CDR1 and CDR2: SGHVS and FQNEAQ. Trimming removed 1 base from V and 5 bases from J, with 11 bases in between. CDR3 length equals 14 residues. The CDR3 reads CASSLVTIRETQYF. For the CDR3, the DNA is TGTGCCAGCAGCTTAGTAACGATCCGGGAGACCCAGTACTTC.

The chain links TRBV13 to TRBJ2-7; D perhaps matches TRBD2 (5 bases). CDR1 PRHDT and CDR2 FYEKMQ come from the germline V gene (reference sequence). The CDR3 covers 13 residues. The V gene lost 1 base and the J gene lost 5 bases, with 9 bases spanning the gap. CDR3 DNA: TGTGCCAGCAGCTTAGACAGAGGGAACGAGCAGTACTTC. Amino acids: CASSLDRGNEQYF.

This clone was seen at least ten times. The chain employs TRBV6-6 and TRBJ2-1, with 7 bases fitting TRBD1. Looked up from germline, CDR1 is MNHNY and CDR2 is SVGAGI (reference sequence). The CDR3 runs to 16 residues. The V and J ends lost 2 bases and 0 bases, in that order; junction bases with no gene match: 4. The CDR3 protein is CASSYPRTGSYNEQFF. CDR3 sequence (DNA): TGTGCCAGCAGTTACCCCCGGACAGGCTCCTACAATGAGCAGTTCTTC.

This clone was seen many times. The genes are TRBV6-2 or TRBV6-3 and TRBJ1-4; no reliable D call. The CDR3 length is 11 residues. The V gene lost 7 bases and the J gene lost 7 bases, with 7 bases spanning the gap. Germline V gene sequence: CDR1 MNHEY, CDR2 SVGEGT. The CDR3 region has the DNA TGTGCCAGCAAGGGCAGTGAAAAACTGTTTTTT. Protein product: CASKGSEKLFF.

This clone showed up just a few times. V gene TRBV9 combines with J gene TRBJ2-1; TRBD2 might be the D (5 bases). V shed 1 base and J shed 11 bases, with 19 bases lying between them. Germline V gene lookup returns CDR1 SGDLS and CDR2 YYNGEE. The CDR3 is 15 residues long. The CDR3 here is CASSVCQEWSGKQFF. CDR3 in DNA: TGTGCCAGCAGCGTATGTCAAGAATGGAGCGGAAAGCAGTTCTTC.

V usage is TRBV5-1 and J usage is TRBJ2-1; 10 bases agree with TRBD2. V lost 1 base to trimming and J lost 9 bases; unmatched junction nucleotides: 4. In germline, CDR1 is SGHRS, CDR2 YFSETQ. CDR3 length: 14 residues. The CDR3 bases are TGCGCCAGCAGCTTGTGGCTAGCGGGAGTTGAGCAGTTCTTC. Protein: CASSLWLAGVEQFF.

This clone was observed many times. CDR3 sequence reads: CASSPWTGDTGELFF. The CDR3 DNA reads TGTGCCAGCTCACCGTGGACAGGGGACACCGGGGAGCTGTTTTTT. The V gene is TRBV18, the J gene TRBJ2-2, with 9 bases aligning to TRBD1. The V and J ends lost 3 bases and 3 bases, in that order; junction bases with no gene match: 2. Germline CDR1 KGHSH, CDR2 LQKENI. The CDR3 has 15 residues.

The rearrangement links TRBV20-1 to TRBJ2-1; D is undetermined. The V end was cut by 3 bases, the J end by 5 bases, with 14 bases between. Germline loops: CDR1 DFQATT, CDR2 SNEGSKA (reference sequence). This CDR3 region has 14 residues. DNA for the CDR3: TGCAGTGCTAGTGATATCGTGGTGAACAATGAGCAGTTCTTC. Residues: CSASDIVVNNEQFF.